This T cell receptor (beta chain) was found in a study of cytomegalovirus exposure and HLA in healthy donors. The PCR was carried out with 60 Vbeta primers and 13 Jbeta primers. Profiling relied on immunoSEQ multiplex PCR, and the TCRdb table lists in-frame clones only, not all of them. The profile shows under 70,000 clones, around 74% of them singletons. Regarding the study as a whole: Later on, an analysis showed TCR association rates differing by HLA locus, with DRB1 the most and HLA-C the fewest. What was likely a sequencing artifact was a cluster of highly shared sequence variants.

Remarks on this clone: No antigen is known for it.

V was pared by 1 base and J by 3 bases, with 7 bases between. CDR1 SNHLY and CDR2 FYNNEI come from the germline V gene. The CDR3 is made up of 14 amino acids. This chain uses TRBV2 with TRBJ1-5; D is unclear. The sample taken for sequencing was PBMCs. The sequence derives from a male donor in good health and CMV-seropositive. The CDR3 sequence: CASSEGSTNQPQHF. The CDR3 DNA reads as TGTGCCAGCAGTGAAGGAAGCACCAATCAGCCCCAGCATTTT.